Each of the 7 T cell receptor beta chains below was sequenced from the same sample in a study of Graves' ophthalmopathy and Graves' hyperthyroidism. CDR3 regions of TCR beta were amplified from RNA transcripts. The authors performed first-round RT-PCR with HTBI primers and then a second-round multiplex PCR. TCRdb re-called the multiplex PCR reads through MiXCR, storing one row per CDR3 protein. The table has over 45,000 distinct CDR3 sequences, around half seen once. The sequenced material came from peripheral blood. These receptors originate from an adult man with Graves' ophthalmopathy.

This clonotype is labeled medium-sized. This chain uses TRBV2 with TRBJ1-2; D is unclear. V was cut by 10 bases and J by 9 bases, with 24 bases left in between. Germline values: CDR1 SNHLY, CDR2 FYNNEI. The CDR3 covers 14 residues. The CDR3 DNA sequence: TGTGCCATCTTCCTGCCCATCCCCATACCAAGCTACACCTTC. Protein: CAIFLPIPIPSYTF. Filled out from reference TRBV2 and TRBJ1-2, the complete variable domain reads EPEVTQTPSHQVTQMGQEVILRCVPISNHLYFYWYRQILGQKVEFLVSFYNNEISEKSEIFDDQFSVERPDGSNFTLKIRSTKLEDSAMYFCAIFLPIPIPSYTFGSGTRLTVV.

The chain couples TRBV7-8 to TRBJ1-6; 7 nucleotides agree with TRBD1. There are 17 residues in the CDR3. J was trimmed by 6 bases and V by 5 bases; bases with no gene match: 13. Germline CDR1 and CDR2: SGHVS and FQNEAQ. CDR3 residues: CASSLAPRQGINSPLHF. The CDR3 nucleotides are TGTGCCAGCAGCCTTGCTCCCCGACAGGGAATTAATTCACCCCTCCACTTT. The whole variable domain, remainder taken from reference TRBV7-8 and TRBJ1-6, is GAGVSQSPRYKVAKRGQDVALRCDPISGHVSLFWYQQALGQGPEFLTYFQNEAQLDKSGLPSDRFFAERPEGSVSTLKIQRTQQEDSAVYLCASSLAPRQGINSPLHFGNGTRLTVT.

To note about this clonotype: Without the conserved terminal phenylalanine or tryptophan, this CDR3 likely stems from a read error. No DNA is shown, since the ends of the CDR3 on it are uncertain; the CDR3 is the one TCRdb lists. The chain combines TRBV5-1 with TRBJ2-3; TRBD1 was called by the table and not checked on the DNA. CDR1 SGHRS and CDR2 YFSETQ come from the germline V gene. The CDR3 is 13 residues long, ends included. The CDR3 region is CASSLPRDRGWYL.

The rearrangement links TRBV7-8 to TRBJ1-4, with 8 bases that match TRBD1. This CDR3 spans 15 amino acids. Per the germline V gene, CDR1 is SGHVS and CDR2 is FQNEAQ. With 3 bases clipped from V and 5 bases from J, the junction kept 5 bases outside the gene matches. CDR3 nucleotide sequence: TGTGCCAGCAGCTTGGCGACAGGGGTAAATGAAAAACTGTTTTTT. Translating gives CASSLATGVNEKLFF.

This clonotype was seen repeatedly, ten times or more. The rearrangement links TRBV4-1 to TRBJ1-3; perhaps TRBD1 as D (6 bases). V was clipped by 0 bases and J by 2 bases, with 14 bases between them. The germline V gene encodes CDR1 MGHRA and CDR2 YSYEKL. This CDR3 region has 17 residues. The CDR3 here is CASSQDGLGAAGNTIYF. The CDR3 DNA sequence: TGCGCCAGCAGCCAAGATGGTCTGGGGGCCGCTGGAAACACCATATATTTT.

Many counts were recorded for this clonotype. The chain uses TRBV6-4 and TRBJ2-2, with D maybe TRBD2 (5 bases). Germline lookup yields CDR1 MRHNA and CDR2 SNTAGT. The V and J ends lost 10 bases and 5 bases respectively, with 17 bases between them. CDR3 length: 14 residues. Here the CDR3 reads CATSEGLGTGELFF. DNA of the CDR3: TGTGCCACTTCAGAGGGATTGGGGACCGGGGAGCTGTTTTTT.

This clonotype came up once. V usage is TRBV9 and J usage is TRBJ1-6; the D is unclear. This CDR3 has 15 amino acids. Germline CDR1 and CDR2: SGDLS and YYNGEE. Trimming removed 3 bases from V and 9 bases from J, with 16 bases in between. In DNA, the CDR3 is TGTGCCAGCAGCGCCTCCCGGACGGGTGGTTCACCCCTCCACTTT. Translated, it gives CASSASRTGGSPLHF.